The 15 T cell receptor beta chains in this list originate from one sample, sequenced in a study of T cell repertoires in aging, cancer and after chemotherapy. TRB rearrangements spanning V, D and J were amplified using mixed TRB-A/B primers. From the multiplex PCR reads, TCRdb called clonotypes with MiXCR, one entry per CDR3 protein. The sample holds some 9,000 distinct CDR3 sequences; under 65% are singletons and the top ten take around 20%. The template was genomic DNA from peripheral blood, not RNA. The sequenced material came from blood. The receptor source for this set is a human donor in good health.

The gene calls are TRBV7-2 and TRBJ2-3, with D tentatively TRBD2 (5 bases). Germline values: CDR1 SGHTA, CDR2 FQGNSA. The V end lost 1 base, the J end lost 4 bases, and 15 bases lay between the germline ends. This CDR3 comprises 16 residues. The CDR3 DNA reads as TGTGCCAGCAGCTTAGTGAGAGGGAGTGTCCCAGATACGCAGTATTTT. It translates to CASSLVRGSVPDTQYF. Filled out from reference TRBV7-2 and TRBJ2-3, the complete variable domain reads GAGVSQSPSNKVTEKGKDVELRCDPISGHTALYWYRQSLGQGLEFLIYFQGNSAPDKSGLPSDRFSAERTGGSVSTLTIQRTQQEDSAVYLCASSLVRGSVPDTQYFGPGTRLTVL.

This clonotype was detected only a few times. The chain uses TRBV11-1 and TRBJ2-3, with 12 nucleotides matching TRBD2. Per the germline V gene, CDR1 is SGHAT and CDR2 is FQDESV (reference sequence). With V trimmed by 5 bases and J by 2 bases, 8 bases remained unmatched. The CDR3 length is 17 residues. The CDR3 protein is CASSIRLAGANTDTQYF. In DNA form, the CDR3 reads TGTGCCAGCAGCATTAGACTAGCGGGGGCGAACACAGATACGCAGTATTTT.

The chain has TRBV27 and TRBJ1-2; D call uncertain. This CDR3 is 15 amino acids long. V lost 7 bases and J 0 bases, leaving 15 bases between the germline ends. CDR1 is MNHEY, CDR2 SMNVEV, per germline (reference sequence). The CDR3 bases are TGTGCCAGCAAGTACGGGCGGAACACTAACTATGGCTACACCTTC. This sequence encodes CASKYGRNTNYGYTF.

The chain recombines TRBV19 with TRBJ1-2; TRBD1 matches at 7 bases. V was clipped by 8 bases and J by 2 bases; unmatched bases: 2. This CDR3 contains 12 residues. CDR1 and CDR2 (germline): LNHDA, SQIVND (reference sequence). CDR3 region: CASSGQNYGYTF. The CDR3 coding sequence is TGTGCCAGTTCGGGACAGAACTATGGCTACACCTTC.

V is TRBV5-1 and J is TRBJ1-1; D may be TRBD1 (5 bases). Deletions cut 4 bases from V and 11 bases from J, with 15 bases between. CDR3 length: 12 residues. Germline V gene sequence: CDR1 SGHRS, CDR2 YFSETQ. CDR3 in amino acids: CASSQSGGFAFF. As DNA, the CDR3 is TGCGCCAGCAGCCAGAGCGGGGGTTTTGCTTTCTTT.

The chain joins TRBV5-4 to TRBJ2-7; 9 nucleotides agree with TRBD1. CDR1 SGHNT and CDR2 YYREEE come from the germline V gene (reference sequence). The J segment lost 0 bases and the V segment lost 3 bases, leaving 4 bases of the junction unmatched. The CDR3 totals 15 residues. The CDR3 reads CASSYNRGHSYEQYF. The CDR3 DNA reads as TGTGCCAGCAGCTACAACAGGGGGCACTCCTACGAGCAGTACTTC. The whole variable domain, filled in from reference TRBV5-4 and TRBJ2-7, reads ETGVTQSPTHLIKTRGQQVTLRCSSQSGHNTVSWYQQALGQGPQFIFQYYREEENGRGNFPPRFSGLQFPNYSSELNVNALELDDSALYLCASSYNRGHSYEQYFGPGTRLTVT.

This clonotype was detected a few times. The chain has TRBV27 and TRBJ2-3, with D hard to call. With 5 bases removed from V and 7 bases from J, the gap between germline ends came to 13 bases. This CDR3 contains 13 residues. Looked up from germline, CDR1 is MNHEY and CDR2 is SMNVEV (reference sequence). The DNA for the CDR3 is TGTGCCAGCAGTCCGTCTTCCGCGAATACGCAGTATTTT. Its translation: CASSPSSANTQYF.

V is TRBV18 and J is TRBJ2-3, with 10 bases lining up with TRBD1. The CDR3 consists of 16 residues. J lost 4 bases, V lost 4 bases, and 8 bases had no gene match. Germline loops: CDR1 KGHSH, CDR2 LQKENI. The CDR3 DNA sequence: TGTGCCAGCTCACTCGCCGGGACAGGGGTAGCAGATACGCAGTATTTT. It specifies CASSLAGTGVADTQYF.

The chain links TRBV19 to TRBJ2-1, with D maybe TRBD2 (5 bases). This CDR3 contains 15 residues. Trimming removed 4 bases from V and 12 bases from J, with 22 bases in between. Germline assignment: CDR1 LNHDA and CDR2 SQIVND (reference sequence). This CDR3 is CASSRESSPATGQFF. The CDR3 DNA is TGTGCCAGTAGTAGGGAGTCTTCCCCAGCAACGGGGCAGTTCTTC. Full variable domain (outside the CDR3, taken from reference TRBV19 and TRBJ2-1): DGGITQSPKYLFRKEGQNVTLSCEQNLNHDAMYWYRQDPGQGLRLIYYSQIVNDFQKGDIAEGYSVSREKKESFPLTVTSAQKNPTAFYLCASSRESSPATGQFFGPGTRLTVL.

This clonotype has only a few counts. The V call is TRBV29-1, the J call TRBJ2-7, with D maybe TRBD1 (6 bases). Germline-derived CDR1 and CDR2 are SQVTM and ANQGSEA. The CDR3 runs to 13 residues. The V end lost 1 base, the J end lost 0 bases, and 7 bases lay between the germline ends. This chain's CDR3 is CSVEGQASYEQYF. The CDR3 DNA sequence: TGCAGCGTTGAAGGACAGGCCTCCTACGAGCAGTACTTC.

V is TRBV19 and J is TRBJ2-1; the match to TRBD2 covers 7 bases. The CDR3 extends over 17 amino acids. From germline, CDR1 is LNHDA and CDR2 SQIVND (reference sequence). J lost 1 base, V lost 4 bases, and 10 bases had no gene match. CDR3 protein: CASSKDRSSGSYNEQFF. Here the CDR3 DNA reads TGTGCCAGTAGTAAAGACAGATCTAGCGGATCCTACAATGAGCAGTTCTTC. The whole variable domain, remainder taken from reference TRBV19 and TRBJ2-1, is DGGITQSPKYLFRKEGQNVTLSCEQNLNHDAMYWYRQDPGQGLRLIYYSQIVNDFQKGDIAEGYSVSREKKESFPLTVTSAQKNPTAFYLCASSKDRSSGSYNEQFFGPGTRLTVL.

This rearrangement joins TRBV20-1 to TRBJ2-7, with 10 bases fitting TRBD2. Germline V gene sequence: CDR1 DFQATT, CDR2 SNEGSKA (reference sequence). Trimming at V came to 5 bases and at J to 5 bases, leaving 12 bases not matched to a gene. There are 15 residues in the CDR3. The CDR3 here is CSAPPFSGRGNEQYF. The CDR3 DNA is TGCAGTGCTCCGCCCTTCAGCGGGAGGGGCAACGAGCAGTACTTC.

In the case of this clonotype: At one end the junction does not follow the germline gene, possibly because of a read error. The chain recombines TRBV6-2 or TRBV6-3 with TRBJ2-3; D remains unclear. The CDR3 is 14 residues long. The germline V gene encodes CDR1 MNHEY and CDR2 SVGEGT. The CDR3 is CAISYSTQTDTQYF. CDR3 coding DNA: TGTGCCATCAGTTACTCGACGCAGACAGATACGCAGTATTTT.

V usage is TRBV18 and J usage is TRBJ1-2; D is ambiguous. The germline V gene has CDR1 KGHSH and CDR2 LQKENI. The CDR3 totals 13 residues. The V gene lost 3 bases and the J gene lost 4 bases, with 9 bases spanning the gap. The CDR3, as DNA: TGTGCCAGCTCACCCGACATAATCTATGGCTACACCTTC. This encodes CASSPDIIYGYTF. Using reference TRBV18 and TRBJ1-2 for the parts outside the CDR3, the full variable domain is NAGVMQNPRHLVRRRGQEARLRCSPMKGHSHVYWYRQLPEEGLKFMVYLQKENIIDESGMPKERFSAEFPKEGPSILRIQQVVRGDSAAYFCASSPDIIYGYTFGSGTRLTVV.

The chain joins TRBV27 to TRBJ1-6; a weak D match, TRBD1 (6 bases). Germline V CDR1 and CDR2: MNHEY, SMNVEV (reference sequence). Trimming removed 2 bases from V and 14 bases from J, with 16 bases in between. The CDR3 length is 14 residues. CDR3 region: CASSLDRHYFALHF. CDR3 sequence (DNA): TGTGCCAGCAGTTTAGACAGGCACTACTTTGCCCTCCACTTT.